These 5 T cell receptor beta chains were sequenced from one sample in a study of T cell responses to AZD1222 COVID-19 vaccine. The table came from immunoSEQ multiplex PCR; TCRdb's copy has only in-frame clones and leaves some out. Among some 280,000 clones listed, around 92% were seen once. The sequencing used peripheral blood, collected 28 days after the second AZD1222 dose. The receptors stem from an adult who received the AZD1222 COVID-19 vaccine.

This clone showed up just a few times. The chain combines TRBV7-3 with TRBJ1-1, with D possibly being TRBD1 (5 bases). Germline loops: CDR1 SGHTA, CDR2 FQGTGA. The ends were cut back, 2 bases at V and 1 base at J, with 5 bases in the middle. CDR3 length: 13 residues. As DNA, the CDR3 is TGTGCCAGCAGCTTACAGGGGAACACTGAAGCTTTCTTT. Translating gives CASSLQGNTEAFF.

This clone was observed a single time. This chain's CDR3 is CASSQGRDTYEQYF. In DNA form, the CDR3 reads TGCGCCAGCAGCCAAGGCCGGGATACCTACGAGCAGTACTTC. The V gene is TRBV4-3, the J gene TRBJ2-7; a possible D gene is TRBD2 (5 bases). The V end lost 1 base, the J end lost 2 bases, and 9 bases lay between the germline ends. Germline V gene lookup returns CDR1 LGHNA and CDR2 YSLEER. The CDR3 has 14 residues.

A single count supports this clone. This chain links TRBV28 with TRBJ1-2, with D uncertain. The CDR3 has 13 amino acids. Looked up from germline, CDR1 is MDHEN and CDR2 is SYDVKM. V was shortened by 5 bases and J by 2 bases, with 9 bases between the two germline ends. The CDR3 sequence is CASSVQRNYGYTF. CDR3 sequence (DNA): TGTGCCAGCAGTGTACAGAGAAACTATGGCTACACCTTC.

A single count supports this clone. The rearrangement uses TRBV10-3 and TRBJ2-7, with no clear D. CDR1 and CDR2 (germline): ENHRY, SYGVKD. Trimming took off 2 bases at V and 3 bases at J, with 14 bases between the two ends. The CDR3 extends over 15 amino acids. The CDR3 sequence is CAISERQAPHYEQYF. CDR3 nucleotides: TGTGCCATCAGTGAGCGGCAGGCCCCTCACTACGAGCAGTACTTC.

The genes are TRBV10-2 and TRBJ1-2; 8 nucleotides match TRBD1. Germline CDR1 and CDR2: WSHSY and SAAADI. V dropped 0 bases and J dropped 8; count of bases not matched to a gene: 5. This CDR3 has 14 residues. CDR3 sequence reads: CASSESRTGKGYTF. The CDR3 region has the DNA TGCGCCAGCAGTGAGTCGAGGACAGGGAAGGGCTACACCTTC.